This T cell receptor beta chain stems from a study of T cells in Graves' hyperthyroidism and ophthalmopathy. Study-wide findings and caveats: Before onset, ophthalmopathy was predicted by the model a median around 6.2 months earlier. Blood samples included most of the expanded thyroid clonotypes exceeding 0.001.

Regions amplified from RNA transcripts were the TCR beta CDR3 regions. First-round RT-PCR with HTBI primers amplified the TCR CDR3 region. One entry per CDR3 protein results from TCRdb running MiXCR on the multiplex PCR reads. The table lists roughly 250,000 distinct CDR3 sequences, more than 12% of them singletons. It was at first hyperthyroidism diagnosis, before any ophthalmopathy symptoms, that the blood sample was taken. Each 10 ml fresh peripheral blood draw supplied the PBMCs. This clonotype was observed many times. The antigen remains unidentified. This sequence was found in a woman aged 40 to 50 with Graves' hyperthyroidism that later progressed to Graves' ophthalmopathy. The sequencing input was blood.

CDR3 in amino acids: CASRNMGLAGVRGTGELFF. CDR3 nucleotide sequence: TGTGCCAGCAGGAACATGGGACTAGCGGGAGTGCGTGGCACCGGGGAGCTGTTTTTT. The rearrangement uses TRBV2 and TRBJ2-2; 14 bases fit TRBD2. Unmatched junction bases numbered 13, after V lost 6 bases and J lost 4 bases. The germline gives CDR1 SNHLY, CDR2 FYNNEI. CDR3 length: 19 amino acids.